The 32 T cell receptor delta chains in this list originate from one sample, sequenced in a study of gamma-delta chains in newborns, infants, children. With CATT, TCRdb re-called clones from the reads. This sample has under 8,000 delta-chain clones, with around 2% found just once. The sample taken for sequencing was blood. These receptors were taken from a child who was a newborn, infant or young child, either healthy, febrile or measles-vaccinated (not recorded which).

By sample share, this clone is medium-sized. This sequence joins TRDV2 and TRDJ1, with 7 positions matching TRDD3. The germline CDR1 and CDR2 sequences are GEAIGNYY and EKD. J lost 1 base, V lost 3 bases, and 13 bases had no gene match. CDR3 length: 17 residues. CDR3 sequence: CACDPVSTGVLTDKLIF. Here the CDR3 DNA reads TGTGCCTGTGACCCTGTCAGTACTGGGGTCCTCACCGATAAACTCATCTTT.

This clone was counted a few times. A read error likely explains this, since a far larger clone differs by one base. The chain combines TRDV2 with TRDJ2; 12 bases line up with TRDD3. The germline V gene encodes CDR1 GEAIGNYY and CDR2 EKD. The CDR3 is 15 residues long. The V segment lost 5 bases and the J segment 4 bases; nucleotides outside the gene matches: 4. CDR3 sequence: CACGVLGDTTAQLFF. CDR3 in DNA: TGTGCCTGTGGCGTACTGGGGGATACGACAGCACAACTCTTCTTT.

A few counts support this clone. TCRdb's protein, taken from a much larger clone, differs from this DNA's translation at residue 5, likely owing to a read error; the protein displayed comes from the DNA. This chain joins TRDV2 and TRDJ3, with TRDD3 matching 7 bases. V lost 3 bases to trimming and J lost 6 bases; unmatched junction nucleotides: 4. Germline V lookup: CDR1 GEAIGNYY, CDR2 EKD. The CDR3 sequence is 15 residues long. The CDR3 nucleotides read TGTGCCTGTGACGCCGTGGGGGAGGACACCCGACAGATGTTTTTC. This gives the protein CACDAVGEDTRQMFF.

Concerning this clone: Only one base separates this from a far larger clonotype, so it likely reflects a read error. This same CDR3 is encoded by further DNA sequences in the sample. The chain carries TRDV2 and TRDJ3; 11 positions match TRDD3. This CDR3 contains 19 residues. The germline CDR1 and CDR2 sequences are GEAIGNYY and EKD. As DNA, the CDR3 is TGTGCCTGTGACACTGGGGGATACGCAAGCTCCTGGGACACCAGACAGATGTTTTTC. This translates into CACDTGGYASSWDTRQMFF.

Details on this clone: A much larger clonotype is one base distant, so this may be a read error. Other nucleotide sequences in the sample specify the same CDR3. This chain links TRDV2 with TRDJ1; 13 bases are a match to TRDD3. V was pared by 0 bases and J by 5 bases, with 11 bases of the junction left unmatched. This CDR3 region has 18 residues. CDR1 is GEAIGNYY, CDR2 EKD, per germline. The DNA for the CDR3 is TGTGCCTGTGACACCGGAAACACTGGGGGATACGCAGCAGATAAACTCATCTTT. This translates into CACDTGNTGGYAADKLIF.

Concerning this clone itself: The TCRdb record carries a much larger clone's protein, which differs from this DNA's translation at residue 10; a read error is the likely cause, and the protein listed here is the DNA translation. The chain combines TRDV2 with TRDJ3; 10 bases fit TRDD3. Germline CDR1 GEAIGNYY, CDR2 EKD. CDR3 size: 17 residues. CDR3 DNA: TGTGCCTGTGACACTGGGGGATACTCCTTGGACACCCGACAGATGTTTTTC. Its translation is CACDTGGYSLDTRQMFF.

About this clone: TCRdb assigns this DNA the protein of a much larger clone, which departs from its translation at residue 15; this likely reflects a read error, and the protein shown comes from translating the DNA. The V and J genes are TRDV2 and TRDJ3; TRDD3 matches 8 bases. Germline CDR1 reads GEAIGNYY; CDR2 reads EKD. The CDR3 is made up of 20 amino acids. CDR3 sequence: CACDPVGTGGSTWDARQMFF. Written as DNA, the CDR3 is TGTGCCTGTGACCCCGTGGGTACTGGGGGCTCTACCTGGGACGCCCGACAGATGTTTTTC.

This clone appeared a few times. The TCRdb protein comes from a much larger clone and disagrees with this DNA's translation at residue 12, likely due to a read error; the protein given here is derived from the DNA. V gene TRDV2 combines with J gene TRDJ1; 13 nucleotides align to TRDD3. There are 17 residues in the CDR3. Germline V gene data show CDR1 as GEAIGNYY and CDR2 as EKD. Trimming removed 1 base from V and 3 bases from J; junction bases left unmatched: 7. The CDR3 protein is CACDTHWGIREADKLIF. The CDR3 coding sequence is TGTGCCTGTGACACACACTGGGGGATACGGGAGGCCGATAAACTCATCTTT.

As concerns this clone: At one end, the junction sequence differs from germline, possibly due to a read error. This sequence joins TRDV2 and TRDJ3; 10 nucleotides align to TRDD3. Looked up from germline, CDR1 is GEAIGNYY and CDR2 is EKD. There are 21 residues in the CDR3. DNA for the CDR3: TGTGCCTGTGACACCGTACTGGGGGATGCTAAGCTCTCCTGGTACACCCGACAGATGTTTTTC. Its protein is CACDTVLGDAKLSWYTRQMFF.

Of note for this clone: This may arise from a read error, as a much more abundant clone is one base away. This sample includes further DNA sequences coding for the same CDR3. The chain carries TRAV29/DV5 and TRDJ1, with 8 positions matching TRDD2. Germline CDR1 and CDR2: NSMFDY and ISSIKDK. The CDR3 has 19 amino acids. V gave up 0 bases and J gave up 8 bases; unmatched junction bases: 24. Here the CDR3 reads CAASASYPRGLGNPQKLIF. Here the CDR3 DNA reads TGTGCAGCAAGCGCTTCCTACCCCAGGGGGTTAGGCAACCCCCAGAAACTCATCTTT.

Judged by abundance, this clone is medium-sized. This chain links TRDV2 with TRDJ3; tentatively, D is TRDD3 (6 bases). The CDR3 is made up of 19 amino acids. CDR1 and CDR2 (germline): GEAIGNYY, EKD. V lost 0 bases, J lost 0 bases, and 14 bases lay in between. In nucleotides, the CDR3 is TGTGCCTGTGACACCTTGGGGGCCAAGGGCTCCTGGGACACCCGACAGATGTTTTTC. Translating it yields CACDTLGAKGSWDTRQMFF.

In its sample, this clone is large. Different DNA sequences within this sample yield the same CDR3. The chain couples TRDV2 to TRDJ3; 9 nucleotides agree with TRDD3. This CDR3 region has 17 residues. Germline lookup yields CDR1 GEAIGNYY and CDR2 EKD. V was pared by 2 bases and J by 1 base, with 2 bases of the junction left unmatched. The CDR3 nucleotides are TGTGCCTGTGACAATACTGGGGGATCCTGGGACACCCGACAGATGTTTTTC. It translates to CACDNTGGSWDTRQMFF.

By share of the sample, this clone is medium-sized (0.01 to 0.1%). The rearrangement uses TRDV2 and TRDJ2; 11 nucleotides line up with TRDD3. Germline V lookup: CDR1 GEAIGNYY, CDR2 EKD. There are 15 residues in the CDR3. V was pared by 2 bases and J by 3 bases, with 1 base of the junction left unmatched. CDR3 nucleotide sequence: TGTGCCTGTGACAAACTGGGGGATATGACAGCACAACTCTTCTTT. Translated, it gives CACDKLGDMTAQLFF.

Comments on this clone: The TCRdb record carries a much larger clone's protein, which differs from this DNA's translation at residue 8; a read error is the likely cause, and the protein listed here is the DNA translation. The chain employs TRDV1 and TRDJ1; 10 bases are a match to TRDD3. The length of the CDR3 is 18 residues. Germline V gene data show CDR1 as TSWWSYY and CDR2 as QGS. V was clipped by 2 bases and J by 0 bases; unmatched bases: 9. CDR3 nucleotide sequence: TGTGCTCTTGGGGAAGTCCCTATCCTGGGGGATAACACCGATAAACTCATCTTT. Its protein is CALGEVPILGDNTDKLIF.

Points on this clone: This may come from a read error, since a much larger clone is one base off. This same CDR3 is encoded by further DNA sequences in the sample. The rearrangement links TRDV2 to TRDJ3, with 8 bases that match TRDD3. Per germline, CDR1 GEAIGNYY and CDR2 EKD. This CDR3 region has 22 residues. The trim removed 0 bases at V and 2 bases at J, leaving 17 bases unmatched. The DNA for the CDR3 is TGTGCCTGTGACACCGTTAAGACTGGGGGGCACAGTTCTACCTGGGACACCCGACAGATGTTTTTC. Residues: CACDTVKTGGHSSTWDTRQMFF.

This clone has just a few counts. The translation of this DNA and the TCRdb protein of a much larger clone differ at residue 14, probably owing to a read error; the protein shown here is translated from the DNA. The V and J genes are TRDV2 and TRDJ3, with 12 bases that match TRDD3. Per germline, CDR1 GEAIGNYY and CDR2 EKD. The CDR3 is 20 residues long. The CDR3 region has the DNA TGTGCCTGTGACACACTGGGGGATACCTCAAGCTCCTGGGGCACCCGACAGATGTTTTTC. Residues: CACDTLGDTSSSWGTRQMFF.

In its sample, this clone was seen a few times. This likely stems from a read error, as it lies one base from a far larger clone. The same CDR3 arises from other DNA sequences in this sample as well. The chain combines TRDV2 with TRDJ1; 9 bases map to TRDD3. CDR3 length equals 16 residues. Germline V lookup: CDR1 GEAIGNYY, CDR2 EKD. CDR3 DNA sequence: TGTGCCTGTGACACAATTCCTACGGGGGATACCGATAAGCTCATCTTT. Translated, it gives CACDTIPTGDTDKLIF.

To note about this clone: A read error likely explains this, since a far larger clone differs by one base. The sample carries other DNA sequences with the same CDR3. The CDR3 loop is CACDTVKTGGHSSTWDTRQMFF. The CDR3, as DNA: TGTGCCTGTGACACCGTTAAGACTGGGGGACACAGTTCTACCTGGGACACCCGCCAGATGTTTTTC. J is TRDJ3 and V is TRDV2; TRDD3 agrees at 9 bases. Germline CDR1 and CDR2: GEAIGNYY and EKD. This CDR3 has 22 amino acids.

This clone was found a few times. A far larger clone lies a single base away; this is likely a read error. This same CDR3 is encoded by further DNA sequences in the sample. The gene calls are TRDV2 and TRDJ1, with D possibly TRDD3 on 6 matching bases. The germline V gene encodes CDR1 GEAIGNYY and CDR2 EKD. This CDR3 has 13 amino acids. DNA of the CDR3: TGTGCCTGTGACGCCTGGGGAGGCGATAAACTCATCTTC. Residues: CACDAWGGDKLIF.

On this clone itself: Being one base from a much bigger clone, this may be a read error. Additional DNA sequences in this sample encode the identical CDR3. This sequence joins TRDV2 and TRDJ1, with D uncertain. Per germline, CDR1 GEAIGNYY and CDR2 EKD. The CDR3 is 11 residues long. The V end lost 4 bases, the J end lost 8 bases, and 10 bases lay between the germline ends. The CDR3 protein is CACEGDDKLIF. The DNA of the CDR3 is TGTGCCTGTGAAGGTGACGACAAACTCATCTTT.

Within the sample, this clone is medium-sized. Other DNA sequences in the sample encode the same CDR3. The chain recombines TRDV2 with TRDJ3; possibly TRDD3 for D (6 bases). The CDR3 sequence is 18 residues long. CDR1 is GEAIGNYY and CDR2 is EKD in the germline V gene. Between the trimmed V and J ends, which lost 3 bases and 2 bases, there was a span of 16 bases. CDR3 loop: CACDLRGEGPWDTRQMFF. CDR3 in DNA: TGTGCCTGTGACCTGCGGGGGGAAGGGCCCTGGGACACCCGACAGATGTTTTTC.

In this sample, this clone turned up a few times. The germline gene is not matched at one end of the junction; a read error may be the cause. The chain uses TRDV2 and TRDJ2; 9 bases agree with TRDD3. This CDR3 region has 16 residues. The germline gives CDR1 GEAIGNYY, CDR2 EKD. This CDR3 reads CACDDILGDLTAQLFF. In DNA form, the CDR3 reads TGCGCCTGTGACGACATACTGGGGGATTTGACAGCACAACTCTTCTTT.

This clone was counted a few times. TCRdb lists the protein of a much larger clone for this DNA, which differs at residue 4, so this is likely a read error; the protein given here is translated from the DNA itself. This sample includes further DNA sequences coding for the same CDR3. This chain uses TRDV2 with TRDJ3, with 7 bases fitting TRDD3. This CDR3 region has 18 residues. Trimming at V came to 5 bases and at J to 0 bases, leaving 9 bases not matched to a gene. CDR1 and CDR2 (germline): GEAIGNYY, EKD. DNA of the CDR3: TGTGCCTGTGGCACTGGATGGGGGAGCTCCTGGGACACCCGACAGATGTTTTTC. Translation gives CACGTGWGSSWDTRQMFF.

As to this clone: The protein held in TCRdb is that of a much larger clone and does not match this DNA's translation at residue 12, likely because of a read error; the protein shown is translated from the DNA. This sequence joins TRDV2 and TRDJ3; 11 bases are a match to TRDD3. Germline V gene lookup returns CDR1 GEAIGNYY and CDR2 EKD. This CDR3 contains 18 residues. CDR3 sequence reads: CACDVLGDSSWGTRQMFF. The DNA of the CDR3 is TGTGCCTGTGACGTACTGGGGGATAGCTCCTGGGGCACCCGACAGATGTTTTTC.

About this clone itself: TCRdb has a much larger clone's protein, which differs at residue 3 from the translation of this DNA, likely because of a read error; what is shown is the protein translated from the DNA. The V and J genes are TRDV2 and TRDJ3; TRDD3 matches 8 bases. In germline, CDR1 is GEAIGNYY, CDR2 EKD. The CDR3 is 18 amino acids. The CDR3 loop reads CARDTGYGSSWDTRQMFF. The CDR3 DNA follows: TGTGCCCGTGACACGGGATACGGGAGCTCCTGGGACACCCGACAGATGTTTTTC.

This clone has only a few counts. The chain links TRDV2 to TRDJ3; 10 bases align to TRDD3. CDR3 length: 21 amino acids. The germline V gene has CDR1 GEAIGNYY and CDR2 EKD. Trimming took 0 bases from V and 5 from J; bases not matched to a gene: 15. The CDR3 loop reads CACDTGSLGGYFVRDTRQMFF. The CDR3 DNA reads as TGTGCCTGTGACACCGGTTCCCTTGGGGGATACTTCGTCCGGGACACCCGACAGATGTTTTTC.

This clone was observed a handful of times. The protein recorded in TCRdb matches a much larger clone and deviates from this DNA's translation at residue 13, suggesting a read error; the protein here is obtained by translating the DNA. The chain recombines TRDV2 with TRDJ3, with 12 nucleotides matching TRDD3. The CDR3 is 20 residues long. Germline V gene lookup returns CDR1 GEAIGNYY and CDR2 EKD. The CDR3 DNA reads TGTGCCTGTGACATCGACTGGGGGATACCTAGCTCCCGGGACACCCGACAGATGTTTTTC. It specifies CACDIDWGIPSSRDTRQMFF.

In this sample, this clone is large (0.1 to 1%). Additional DNA sequences in this sample encode the identical CDR3. The chain joins TRDV2 to TRDJ3; TRDD3 agrees at 11 bases. The CDR3 is 18 residues long. Germline lookup yields CDR1 GEAIGNYY and CDR2 EKD. V lost 0 bases, J lost 2 bases, and 2 bases stayed unmatched. The CDR3 region has the DNA TGTGCCTGTGACACCGTACTGGGGGATACCTGGGACACCCGACAGATGTTTTTC. Translation: CACDTVLGDTWDTRQMFF.

Only a few counts were recorded for this clone. A read error may be the cause here, since a much bigger clone is one base away. Other DNA variants within this sample encode the same CDR3. The chain links TRDV2 to TRDJ3; TRDD3 agrees at 8 bases. This CDR3 is 19 amino acids long. CDR1 and CDR2 from the germline V gene are GEAIGNYY and EKD. Written as DNA, the CDR3 is TGTGCCTGCGACACGTGGGATACGCGGAGCTCCTGGGACACCCGACAGATGTTTTTC. This translates into CACDTWDTRSSWDTRQMFF.

This clone appeared a few times. The genes are TRDV2 and TRDJ3; 11 bases fit TRDD3. The CDR3 spans 19 residues. Trimming at V came to 4 bases and at J to 3 bases, leaving 10 bases not matched to a gene. Germline V CDR1 and CDR2: GEAIGNYY, EKD. CDR3 coding DNA: TGTGCCTGTGATACGATACTGGGGGATAGAGGCTGGGACACCCGACAGATGTTTTTC. Translation gives CACDTILGDRGWDTRQMFF.

As regards this clone: This sequence is one base from a far larger clone and is likely a read error. The chain joins TRDV2 to TRDJ3; 12 bases map to TRDD3. Germline loops: CDR1 GEAIGNYY, CDR2 EKD. The CDR3 has 22 amino acids. CDR3 region: CACDTRSTLGDTSSWDTRQTFF. For the CDR3, the DNA is TGTGCCTGTGACACAAGGAGTACTCTGGGGGATACGAGCTCCTGGGACACCCGACAGACGTTTTTC.

The table lists this clone with a few counts. This probably arose from a read error, given a far larger clone one base away. J is TRDJ3 and V is TRDV2, with 13 bases identical to TRDD3. V trimming: 5 bases; J trimming: 0 bases; junction bases outside the gene matches: 12. Germline V gene sequence: CDR1 GEAIGNYY, CDR2 EKD. The CDR3 covers 21 residues. The CDR3 loop is CACVTFPTGGYDSWDTRQMFF. The CDR3 region has the DNA TGTGCCTGTGTCACATTCCCAACTGGGGGATACGACTCCTGGGACACCCGACAGATGTTTTTC.